Listed below are T cell receptor beta chains from one sample, sequenced in a study of OX40 agonist ivuxolimab in advanced cancers. The data were produced by immunoSEQ multiplex PCR, yet TCRdb's version contains in-frame clones alone and is incomplete. The repertoire holds approximately 66,000 clones, with 85% as singletons. The sample was CD4+ or CD8+ T cells sorted from blood, taken in a trial of the OX40 agonist ivuxolimab. These receptors all stem from an adult with an advanced solid tumor such as melanoma, head and neck, liver or kidney cancer. The CDR3 runs from the conserved cysteine through the conserved F or W. A D gene is named only where the DNA matches it firmly. Expanded clones get a size class; other rows say once, few or many, or leave the size out.

v_call	j_call	cdr3_length	d_call	clone_size	cdr3_aa	cdr3_nt
TRBV6-6	TRBJ1-4	12	-	-	CASSPGLEKLFF	TGTGCCAGCAGTCCCGGGCTTGAAAAACTGTTTTTT
TRBV5-5	TRBJ1-5	15	-	few	CASSQRTARGQPQHF	TGTGCCAGCAGCCAACGGACAGCTAGAGGTCAGCCCCAGCATTTT
TRBV9	TRBJ2-5	15	TRBD1	-	CASSQKTGARETQYF	TGTGCCAGCAGCCAAAAGACAGGGGCCCGAGAGACCCAGTACTTC
TRBV28	TRBJ2-1	19	-	few	CASSSGPFGRGRSYNEQFF	TGTGCCAGCAGTTCAGGCCCCTTCGGACGGGGGAGGTCCTACAATGAGCAGTTCTTC
TRBV4-3	TRBJ1-2	13	TRBD1	-	CASSPKDRSGYTF	TGCGCCAGCAGCCCAAAGGACAGGTCCGGCTACACCTTC
TRBV7-2	TRBJ2-7	14	TRBD1	-	CASSLNVQGSEQYF	TGTGCCAGCAGCTTGAATGTACAGGGGAGCGAGCAGTACTTC
TRBV4-1	TRBJ1-1	15	-	-	CASSHKGHWNTEAFF	TGCGCCAGCAGCCACAAGGGACACTGGAACACTGAAGCTTTCTTT
TRBV6-1	TRBJ1-1	14	-	-	CASKSGRLSTEAFF	TGTGCCAGCAAGAGCGGACGACTGAGCACTGAAGCTTTCTTT
TRBV27	TRBJ1-5	15	-	-	CASSPSPRSNQPQHF	TGTGCCAGCAGTCCCTCGCCCAGGTCCAATCAGCCCCAGCATTTT
TRBV2	TRBJ2-5	15	TRBD2	-	CASRADGRGQETQYF	TGTGCCAGCAGGGCAGATGGGAGGGGCCAAGAGACCCAGTACTTC
TRBV5-1	TRBJ2-5	13	-	-	CASSLRQQETQYF	TGCGCCAGCAGCTTGAGGCAGCAAGAGACCCAGTACTTC
TRBV19	TRBJ2-1	14	TRBD2	-	CASRGLAGEGEQFF	TGTGCCAGCCGGGGACTAGCGGGAGAGGGGGAGCAGTTCTTC
TRBV2	TRBJ1-2	12	-	-	CASSEKGYGYTF	TGTGCCAGCAGTGAGAAGGGGTATGGCTACACCTTC
TRBV5-1	TRBJ2-6	17	-	once	CASSLREQSSGANVLTF	TGCGCCAGCAGCTTGCGGGAGCAGAGCTCTGGGGCCAACGTCCTGACTTTC
TRBV5-6	TRBJ1-2	15	TRBD1	-	CASSLEGTGNYGYTF	TGTGCCAGCAGCTTGGAGGGGACAGGGAACTATGGCTACACCTTC
TRBV19	TRBJ2-7	13	TRBD1	-	CASMGRNRDRWHF	TGTGCCAGTATGGGCCGCAACCGGGACAGGTGGCACTTC
TRBV5-1	TRBJ2-3	15	-	-	CASSLAGIRPDTQYF	TGCGCCAGCAGCTTGGCCGGGATTCGGCCAGATACGCAGTATTTT
TRBV28	TRBJ1-2	15	-	-	CASTTPPKGNYGYTF	TGTGCCAGCACCACACCGCCAAAGGGGAACTATGGCTACACCTTC
TRBV9	TRBJ2-1	15	TRBD2	-	CASSEREGSYNEQFF	TGTGCCAGCAGCGAGCGGGAGGGCTCCTACAATGAGCAGTTCTTC
TRBV19	TRBJ2-3	13	-	-	CASSTRFTDTQYF	TGTGCCAGTAGTACCAGATTTACAGATACGCAGTATTTT
TRBV18	TRBJ1-1	15	-	-	CASSQGTSAGTEAFF	TGTGCCAGCTCGCAAGGGACATCCGCGGGGACTGAAGCTTTCTTT
TRBV28	TRBJ2-1	13	TRBD2	-	CASSREGYNEQFF	TGTGCCAGCAGCAGGGAGGGCTACAATGAGCAGTTCTTC